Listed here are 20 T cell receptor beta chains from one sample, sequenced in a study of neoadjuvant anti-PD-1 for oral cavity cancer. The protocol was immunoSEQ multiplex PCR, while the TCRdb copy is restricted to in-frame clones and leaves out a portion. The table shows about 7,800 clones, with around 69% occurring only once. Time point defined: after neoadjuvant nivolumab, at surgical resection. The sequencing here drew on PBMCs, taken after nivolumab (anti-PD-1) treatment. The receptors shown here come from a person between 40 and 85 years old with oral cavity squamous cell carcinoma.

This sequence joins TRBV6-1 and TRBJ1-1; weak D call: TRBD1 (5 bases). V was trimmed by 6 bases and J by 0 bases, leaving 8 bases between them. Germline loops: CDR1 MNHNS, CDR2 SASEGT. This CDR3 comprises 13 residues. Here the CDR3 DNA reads TGTGCCAGCAGCAAGACAGTGAACACTGAAGCTTTCTTT. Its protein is CASSKTVNTEAFF.

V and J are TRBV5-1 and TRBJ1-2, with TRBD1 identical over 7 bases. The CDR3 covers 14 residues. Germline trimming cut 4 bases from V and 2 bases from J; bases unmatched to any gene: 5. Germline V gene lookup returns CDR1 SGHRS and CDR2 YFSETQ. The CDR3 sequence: CASSPETGNYGYTF. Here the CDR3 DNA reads TGCGCCAGCAGCCCAGAGACAGGGAACTATGGCTACACCTTC.

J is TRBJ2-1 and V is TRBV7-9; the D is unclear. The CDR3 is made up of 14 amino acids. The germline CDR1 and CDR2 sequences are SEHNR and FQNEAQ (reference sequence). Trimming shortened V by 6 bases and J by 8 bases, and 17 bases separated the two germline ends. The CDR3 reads CASRPTWIVDEQFF. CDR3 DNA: TGTGCCAGCAGACCGACGTGGATAGTCGATGAGCAGTTCTTC.

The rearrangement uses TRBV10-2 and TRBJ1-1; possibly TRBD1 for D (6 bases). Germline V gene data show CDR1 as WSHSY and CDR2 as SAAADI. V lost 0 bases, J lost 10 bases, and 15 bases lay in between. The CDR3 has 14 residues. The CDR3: CASSESWGAGAAFF. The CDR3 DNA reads TGCGCCAGCAGTGAGTCATGGGGGGCCGGGGCAGCTTTCTTT.

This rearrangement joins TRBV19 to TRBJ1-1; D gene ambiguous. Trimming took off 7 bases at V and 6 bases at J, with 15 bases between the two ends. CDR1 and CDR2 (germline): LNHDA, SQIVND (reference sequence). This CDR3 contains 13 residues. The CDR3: CASTNLGRSEAFF. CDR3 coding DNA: TGTGCCAGTACCAACCTAGGGAGGTCTGAAGCTTTCTTT.

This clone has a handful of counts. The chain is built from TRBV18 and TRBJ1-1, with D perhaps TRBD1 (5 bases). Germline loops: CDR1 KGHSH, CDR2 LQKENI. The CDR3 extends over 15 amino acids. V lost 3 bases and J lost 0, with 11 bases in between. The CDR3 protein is CASSPRQGMNTEAFF. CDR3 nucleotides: TGTGCCAGCTCACCGCGCCAGGGAATGAACACTGAAGCTTTCTTT.

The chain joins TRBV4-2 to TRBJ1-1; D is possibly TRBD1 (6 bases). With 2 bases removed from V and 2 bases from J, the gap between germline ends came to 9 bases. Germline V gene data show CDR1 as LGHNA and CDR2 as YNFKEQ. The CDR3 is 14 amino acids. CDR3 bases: TGTGCCAGCAGCCAACAGGGGACCAACACTGAAGCTTTCTTT. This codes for CASSQQGTNTEAFF.

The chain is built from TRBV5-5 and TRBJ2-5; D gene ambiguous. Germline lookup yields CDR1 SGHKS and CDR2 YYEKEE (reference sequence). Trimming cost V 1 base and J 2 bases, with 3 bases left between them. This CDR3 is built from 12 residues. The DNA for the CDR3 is TGTGCCAGCAGCTTGTATCAAGAGACCCAGTACTTC. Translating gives CASSLYQETQYF.

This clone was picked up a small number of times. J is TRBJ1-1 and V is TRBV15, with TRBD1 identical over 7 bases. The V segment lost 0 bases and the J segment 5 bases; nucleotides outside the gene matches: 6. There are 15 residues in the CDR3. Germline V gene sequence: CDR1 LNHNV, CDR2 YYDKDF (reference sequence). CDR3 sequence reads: CATSRDIRGRTEAFF. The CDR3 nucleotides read TGTGCCACCAGCAGAGATATCAGGGGGAGGACTGAAGCTTTCTTT.

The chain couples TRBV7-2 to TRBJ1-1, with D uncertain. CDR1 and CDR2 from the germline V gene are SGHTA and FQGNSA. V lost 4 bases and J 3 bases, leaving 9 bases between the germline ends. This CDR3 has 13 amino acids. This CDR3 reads CASSSRPDTEAFF. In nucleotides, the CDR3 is TGTGCCAGCAGCTCCCGACCGGACACTGAAGCTTTCTTT.

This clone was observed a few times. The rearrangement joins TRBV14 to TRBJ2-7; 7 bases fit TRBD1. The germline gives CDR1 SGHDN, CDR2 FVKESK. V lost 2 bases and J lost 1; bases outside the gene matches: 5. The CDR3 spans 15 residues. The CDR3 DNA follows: TGTGCCAGCAGCCAAAGTAGGGGGCTGTCCTACGAGCAGTACTTC. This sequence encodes CASSQSRGLSYEQYF. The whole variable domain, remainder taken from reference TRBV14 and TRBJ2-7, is EAGVTQFPSHSVIEKGQTVTLRCDPISGHDNLYWYRRVMGKEIKFLLHFVKESKQDESGMPNNRFLAERTGGTYSTLKVQPAELEDSGVYFCASSQSRGLSYEQYFGPGTRLTVT.

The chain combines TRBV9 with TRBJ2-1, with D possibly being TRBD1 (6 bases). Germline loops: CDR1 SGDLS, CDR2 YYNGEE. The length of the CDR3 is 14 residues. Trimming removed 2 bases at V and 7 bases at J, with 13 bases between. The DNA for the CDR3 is TGTGCCAGCAGCGTCAGATCCCAGGGGAATGAGCAGTTCTTC. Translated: CASSVRSQGNEQFF.

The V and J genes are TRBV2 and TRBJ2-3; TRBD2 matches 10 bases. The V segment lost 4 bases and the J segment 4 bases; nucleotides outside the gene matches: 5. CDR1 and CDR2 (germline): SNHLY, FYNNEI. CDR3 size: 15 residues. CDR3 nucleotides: TGTGCCAGCAGTGCTCGTACTAGCGGGGCAGATACGCAGTATTTT. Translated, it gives CASSARTSGADTQYF.

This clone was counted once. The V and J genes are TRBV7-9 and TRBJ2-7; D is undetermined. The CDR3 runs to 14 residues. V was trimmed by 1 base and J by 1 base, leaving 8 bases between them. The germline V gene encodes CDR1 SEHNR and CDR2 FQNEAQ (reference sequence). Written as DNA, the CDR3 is TGTGCCAGCAGCTTAGATTTTAGTTCCTACGAGCAGTACTTC. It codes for CASSLDFSSYEQYF.

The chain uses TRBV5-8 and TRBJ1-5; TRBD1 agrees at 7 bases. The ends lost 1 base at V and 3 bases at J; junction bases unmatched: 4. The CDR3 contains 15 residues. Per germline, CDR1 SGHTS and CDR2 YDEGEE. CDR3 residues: CASSLFRGSNQPQHF. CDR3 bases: TGTGCCAGCAGCTTGTTCAGGGGGTCCAATCAGCCCCAGCATTTT.

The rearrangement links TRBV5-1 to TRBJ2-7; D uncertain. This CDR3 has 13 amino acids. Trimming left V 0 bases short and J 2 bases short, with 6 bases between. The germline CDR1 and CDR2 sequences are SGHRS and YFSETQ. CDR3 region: CASSLGHPYEQYF. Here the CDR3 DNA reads TGCGCCAGCAGCTTGGGACATCCCTACGAGCAGTACTTC.

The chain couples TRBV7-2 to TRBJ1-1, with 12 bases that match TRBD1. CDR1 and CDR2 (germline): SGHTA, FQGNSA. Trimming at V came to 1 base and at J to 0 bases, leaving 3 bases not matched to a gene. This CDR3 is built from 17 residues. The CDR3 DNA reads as TGTGCCAGCAGCTTAGTGGGGACAGGGGGCATGAACACTGAAGCTTTCTTT. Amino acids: CASSLVGTGGMNTEAFF.

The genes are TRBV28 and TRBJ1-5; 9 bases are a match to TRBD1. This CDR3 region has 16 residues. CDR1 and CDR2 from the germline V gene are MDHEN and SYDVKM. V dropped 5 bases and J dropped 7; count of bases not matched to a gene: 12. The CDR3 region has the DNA TGTGCCAGCAGTCCAACCGGGACAGGGTCGCGCCAGCCCCAGCATTTT. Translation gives CASSPTGTGSRQPQHF. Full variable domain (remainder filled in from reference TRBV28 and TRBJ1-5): DVKVTQSSRYLVKRTGEKVFLECVQDMDHENMFWYRQDPGLGLRLIYFSYDVKMKEKGDIPEGYSVSREKKERFSLILESASTNQTSMYLCASSPTGTGSRQPQHFGDGTRLSIL.

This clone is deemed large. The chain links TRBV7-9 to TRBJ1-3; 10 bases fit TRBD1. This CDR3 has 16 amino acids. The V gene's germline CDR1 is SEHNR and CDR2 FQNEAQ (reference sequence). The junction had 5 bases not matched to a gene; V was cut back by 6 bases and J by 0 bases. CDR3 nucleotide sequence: TGTGCCAGCAGTTCCCGGGACAGGGGCTCTGGAAACACCATATATTTT. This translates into CASSSRDRGSGNTIYF.

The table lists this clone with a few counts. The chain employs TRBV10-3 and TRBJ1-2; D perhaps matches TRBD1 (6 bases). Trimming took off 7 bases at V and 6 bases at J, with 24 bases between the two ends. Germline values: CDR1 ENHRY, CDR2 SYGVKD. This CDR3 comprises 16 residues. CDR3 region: CAINYGLENRVNGYTF. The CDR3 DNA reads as TGTGCCATCAACTATGGCCTAGAGAACAGGGTAAATGGCTACACCTTC.